This T cell receptor beta chain emerged from a study of early T cells in non-severe SARS-CoV-2 infection. Study results and caveats: CD4 and private specificities were missed by VDJdb matching, which favored anti-spike CD8 responses.

Trimming took 0 bases from V and 0 from J; bases not matched to a gene: 11. This CDR3 contains 20 residues. CDR1 and CDR2 from the germline V gene are LGHNA and YSLEER. This clonotype has more than one count but fewer than ten. Its antigen is not known. cDNA molecules, individually, were tagged with unique molecular identifiers. TCRdb reprocessed the 5' RACE reads via MiXCR and lists one record per CDR3 protein. The data hold about 55,000 distinct CDR3 sequences, with roughly an eighth observed a single time. The sample consisted of whole blood. The sequence was collected from an adult who was a healthcare worker with PCR-confirmed SARS-CoV-2 infection or an uninfected control (not recorded which). This chain connects TRBV4-3 to TRBJ2-3; 11 bases are a match to TRBD2. This CDR3 reads CASSQDQASGGSTSTDTQYF. The CDR3 DNA is TGCGCCAGCAGCCAAGACCAGGCTAGCGGGGGGTCCACTAGCACAGATACGCAGTATTTT.